This section outlines one TCR beta chain sequence together with its context. Antigen unknown. The data were obtained in a study of cytomegalovirus exposure and HLA in healthy donors. Study information: The same platform as the 500 to 700 first-cohort repertoires was used for the 100 to 150 validation repertoires, a later analysis reported.

Study-level points and caveats: Reportedly, diagnosis of cytomegalovirus status by the classifier showed high specificity and sensitivity. Cytomegalovirus association was listed for 164 TCR beta chains. The finding came from a later analysis; first-cohort TCR clusters tended to co-occur in the 95 to 150 validation repertoires.

From germline, CDR1 is DFQATT and CDR2 SNEGSKA (reference sequence). CDR3 length: 11 residues. The ends were cut back, 1 base at V and 7 bases at J, with 5 bases in the middle. Assay: immunoSEQ multiplex PCR; the TCRdb copy retains only in-frame clones and omits some. The sample shows approximately 150,000 clones, more than 85% of them seen only once. V usage is TRBV20-1 and J usage is TRBJ2-1; D unclear. The sequencing sample was made of PBMCs. The clonotype comes from a man in his late teens or twenties in good health and CMV-seronegative. The CDR3 nucleotides read TGCAGTGCTAGAGGACTGAATGAGCAGTTCTTC. Translating gives CSARGLNEQFF.